Sequencing of this TCR beta chain was carried out in a study of OX40 agonist ivuxolimab in advanced cancers. The study's findings and limits: Some of the lowest clonal expansion was seen in partial responders at 0.1-3.0 mg/kg. Still undetermined is the antigen specificity of the expanded peripheral T cells.

On this clone: Antigen: not known.

V gave up 5 bases and J gave up 2 bases, with 10 bases separating them. From germline, CDR1 is SQVTM and CDR2 ANQGSEA. This CDR3 is 13 amino acids long. The protocol was immunoSEQ multiplex PCR, while the TCRdb copy is restricted to in-frame clones and leaves out a portion. The data contain about 42,000 clones, around 91% of them singletons. This chain uses TRBV29-1 with TRBJ2-1; D not resolved. Sequenced material: CD4+ or CD8+ T cells sorted from blood, taken in a trial of the OX40 agonist ivuxolimab. This receptor was taken from an adult with an advanced solid tumor such as melanoma, head and neck, liver or kidney cancer. CDR3 in DNA: TGCAGCGTTTCTGTGACCCCCTACAATGAGCAGTTCTTC. It is translated as CSVSVTPYNEQFF.